A single sample gave rise to the 25 T cell receptor beta chains below, sequenced in a study of blood T cells in healthy people across ages. Sample-barcoded 5' priming and a J-beta primer mix drove a second PCR of roughly 7 to 11 cycles. TCRdb re-derived calls from the 5' RACE reads in MiXCR, one entry per CDR3 protein. The sample has approximately 1,000,000 distinct CDR3 sequences, more than 40% seen once. Sequenced input: blood. The receptors were gathered from a woman in her fifties or sixties in good health.

The rearrangement joins TRBV7-9 to TRBJ1-1; TRBD1 agrees at 9 bases. V lost 3 bases, J lost 2 bases, and 10 bases stayed unmatched. The CDR3 spans 17 residues. Germline assignment: CDR1 SEHNR and CDR2 FQNEAQ (reference sequence). The CDR3 protein is CASSLGDRALVNTEAFF. Here the CDR3 DNA reads TGTGCCAGCAGCTTGGGGGACAGGGCCCTCGTAAACACTGAAGCTTTCTTT.

In the case of this clonotype: A much larger clone is a single base away; this may be a read error. The chain employs TRBV5-1 and TRBJ2-7; 7 bases are a match to TRBD1. The germline CDR1 and CDR2 sequences are SGHRS and YFSETQ. CDR3 length: 12 amino acids. J lost 6 bases, V lost 2 bases, and 2 bases had no gene match. CDR3 DNA: TGCGCCAGCAGCTTTACAGGGGTCGAGCAGTACTTC. This encodes CASSFTGVEQYF. Supplemented by reference TRBV5-1 and TRBJ2-7, the full variable domain reads KAGVTQTPRYLIKTRGQQVTLSCSPISGHRSVSWYQQTPGQGLQFLFEYFSETQRNKGNFPGRFSGRQFSNSRSEMNVSTLELGDSALYLCASSFTGVEQYFGPGTRLTVT.

The V call is TRBV6-2 or TRBV6-3, the J call TRBJ2-7, with TRBD1 matching 7 bases. Germline V gives CDR1 MNHEY, CDR2 SVGEGT. Losses at the gene ends were 7 bases for V and 5 bases for J; bases not matched to a gene: 8. The CDR3 has 13 residues. The CDR3 spells CASTQDRVDEQYF. The CDR3 DNA follows: TGTGCCAGCACCCAAGACAGGGTCGACGAGCAGTACTTC.

This clonotype was counted at least ten times. This sequence joins TRBV14 and TRBJ2-3; 7 bases map to TRBD2. In germline, CDR1 is SGHDN, CDR2 FVKESK. The trim removed 6 bases at V and 1 base at J, leaving 4 bases unmatched. The length of the CDR3 is 14 residues. The CDR3, as DNA: TGTGCCAGCAGGTCTGGACTAGGCACAGATACGCAGTATTTT. This encodes CASRSGLGTDTQYF. Drawing the rest from reference TRBV14 and TRBJ2-3, the complete variable domain is EAGVTQFPSHSVIEKGQTVTLRCDPISGHDNLYWYRRVMGKEIKFLLHFVKESKQDESGMPNNRFLAERTGGTYSTLKVQPAELEDSGVYFCASRSGLGTDTQYFGPGTRLTVL.

V and J are TRBV18 and TRBJ2-4; D is unresolved. Matching the DNA end better, TRBJ2-7 makes the J call doubtful. The CDR3 covers 14 residues. Germline V lookup: CDR1 KGHSH, CDR2 LQKENI. The CDR3 spells CASSPGQANYEQYF. CDR3 bases: TGTGCCAGCTCACCAGGGCAGGCCAACTACGAGCAGTACTTC.

The rearrangement joins TRBV6-2 or TRBV6-3 to TRBJ2-3; D might be TRBD2 (5 bases). The germline gives CDR1 MNHEY, CDR2 SVGEGT. The CDR3 loop spans 18 amino acids. The V gene lost 2 bases and the J gene lost 0 bases, with 18 bases spanning the gap. This CDR3 reads CASSYPTDPGISTDTQYF. The CDR3 DNA follows: TGTGCCAGCAGTTACCCGACCGACCCGGGGATAAGCACAGATACGCAGTATTTT.

CDR3 region: CATSEQSSYEQYF. The CDR3 nucleotides are TGTGCCACCAGTGAACAGAGCTCCTACGAGCAGTACTTC. The chain carries TRBV24-1 and TRBJ2-7; D not certain. The CDR3 has 13 residues. V shed 4 bases and J shed 0 bases, with 6 bases lying between them. Germline loops: CDR1 KGHDR, CDR2 SFDVKD.

As for this clonotype: The junction departs from the called germline gene at one end, perhaps through a read error. The rearrangement joins TRBV2 to TRBJ2-1; TRBD2 agrees at 8 bases. CDR3 length: 14 residues. Germline CDR1 and CDR2: SNHLY and FYNNEI. DNA of the CDR3: TGTGCCAGCAGTCAGCTGGGGCGGGAGGTTGAGCGGTTCTTC. Translated, it gives CASSQLGREVERFF. The variable domain in full, with the rest retrieved from reference TRBV2 and TRBJ2-1, is EPEVTQTPSHQVTQMGQEVILRCVPISNHLYFYWYRQILGQKVEFLVSFYNNEISEKSEIFDDQFSVERPDGSNFTLKIRSTKLEDSAMYFCASSQLGREVERFFGPGTRLTVL.

In this sample, this clonotype turned up a few times. This sequence joins TRBV6-5 and TRBJ2-5; D not certain. There are 15 residues in the CDR3. The germline CDR1 and CDR2 sequences are MNHEY and SVGAGI. V was shortened by 2 bases and J by 1 base, with 11 bases between the two germline ends. The CDR3 DNA reads as TGTGCCAGCAGTTACGGGCAGGTTATCCAAGAGACCCAGTACTTC. Amino acid sequence: CASSYGQVIQETQYF.

The chain joins TRBV29-1 to TRBJ2-7; D is unresolved. V dropped 3 bases and J dropped 6 bases, with 15 bases sitting between them. Germline loops: CDR1 SQVTM, CDR2 ANQGSEA. CDR3 size: 13 residues. CDR3 sequence: CSVERQVGFEQYF. CDR3 in DNA: TGCAGCGTTGAGAGGCAGGTCGGGTTCGAGCAGTACTTC.

This chain joins TRBV27 and TRBJ2-2; TRBD2 matches 11 bases. Germline V gene sequence: CDR1 MNHEY, CDR2 SMNVEV (reference sequence). J was trimmed by 8 bases and V by 5 bases; bases with no gene match: 7. This CDR3 spans 15 amino acids. The CDR3: CASSHTSGRGGELFF. The CDR3 DNA reads TGTGCCAGCAGTCATACTAGCGGGAGAGGTGGGGAGCTGTTTTTT.

The chain employs TRBV27 and TRBJ2-1; D perhaps matches TRBD1 (6 bases). Between the trimmed V and J ends, which lost 5 bases and 2 bases, there was a span of 7 bases. The germline V gene has CDR1 MNHEY and CDR2 SMNVEV (reference sequence). The CDR3 covers 13 residues. The CDR3: CASSKGAYNEQFF. In DNA form, the CDR3 reads TGTGCCAGCAGTAAGGGGGCCTACAATGAGCAGTTCTTC.

The chain links TRBV15 to TRBJ1-1, with 8 bases aligning to TRBD1. Per the germline V gene, CDR1 is LNHNV and CDR2 is YYDKDF (reference sequence). J was trimmed by 7 bases and V by 0 bases; bases with no gene match: 10. This CDR3 has 16 residues. The CDR3 DNA follows: TGTGCCACCAGCAGAGATCTGCGGACAGGGAAAGTTGAAGCTTTCTTT. This translates into CATSRDLRTGKVEAFF.

Comment on this clonotype: A much larger clone differs by one base, so this may be a read error. The rearrangement joins TRBV5-1 to TRBJ2-3; a possible D gene is TRBD1 (5 bases). The length of the CDR3 is 14 residues. CDR1 and CDR2 (germline): SGHRS, YFSETQ. The CDR3 sequence is CASSRDRRTNTRYF. CDR3 coding DNA: TGCGCCAGCAGCCGAGACAGACGCACGAATACGCGGTATTTT.

In this sample, this clonotype turned up a few times. V gene TRBV29-1 combines with J gene TRBJ1-2; D may be TRBD1 (6 bases). This CDR3 has 13 amino acids. From germline, CDR1 is SQVTM and CDR2 ANQGSEA. The V gene lost 3 bases and the J gene lost 1 base, with 9 bases spanning the gap. As DNA, the CDR3 is TGCAGCGTTGACAGCAGGGGTAACTATGGCTACACCTTC. Amino acid sequence: CSVDSRGNYGYTF.

This rearrangement joins TRBV9 to TRBJ2-5; possible D gene TRBD1, 6 bases. The J call could be wrong; TRBJ2-7 is a better fit for the DNA end. The CDR3 is made up of 13 amino acids. Germline-derived CDR1 and CDR2 are SGDLS and YYNGEE. The CDR3 coding sequence is TGTGCCAGCAGCTATACGGGCAGGGGCGAGCAGTACTTC. Amino acid sequence: CASSYTGRGEQYF.

Here the CDR3 DNA reads TGCGCCAGCAGCCAAGATATGGGTTACGAGCAGTACTTC. As protein: CASSQDMGYEQYF. The chain employs TRBV4-1 and TRBJ2-7; the D is unclear. CDR1 and CDR2 (germline): MGHRA, YSYEKL. This CDR3 has 13 amino acids. V lost 0 bases, J lost 4 bases, and 7 bases lay in between.

A word on this clonotype: The junction does not match germline at one end; this may be a read error. The chain joins TRBV7-2 to TRBJ2-1; D remains ambiguous. Germline CDR1 is SGHTA and CDR2 is FQGNSA. This CDR3 comprises 12 residues. This CDR3 reads CANSLDGLHWFF. The CDR3 region has the DNA TGTGCCAACAGCTTAGACGGTCTCCATTGGTTCTTC.

This clonotype was observed a single time. The chain has TRBV30 and TRBJ2-4, with TRBD1 identical over 10 bases. The CDR3 loop spans 14 amino acids. Germline CDR1 reads GTSNPN; CDR2 reads SVGIG (reference sequence). The J segment lost 9 bases and the V segment lost 2 bases, leaving 7 bases of the junction unmatched. CDR3 region: CAWSPAGQGTIQYF. The CDR3 coding sequence is TGTGCCTGGAGTCCCGCGGGACAGGGGACCATTCAGTACTTC. Filled out from reference TRBV30 and TRBJ2-4, the complete variable domain reads SQTIHQWPATLVQPVGSPLSLECTVEGTSNPNLYWYRQAAGRGLQLLFYSVGIGQISSEVPQNLSASRPQDRQFILSSKKLLLSDSGFYLCAWSPAGQGTIQYFGAGTRLSVL.

The genes are TRBV27 and TRBJ2-7, with TRBD1 identical over 8 bases. V gave up 4 bases and J gave up 0 bases; unmatched junction bases: 11. The CDR3 has 17 amino acids. The germline gives CDR1 MNHEY, CDR2 SMNVEV (reference sequence). The CDR3 DNA sequence: TGTGCCAGCAGTTCCGGACAGGGCCGGGACTTCTCCTACGAGCAGTACTTC. This gives the protein CASSSGQGRDFSYEQYF.

This clonotype was counted at least ten times. With a much larger clone just one base away, this may be a read error. Written as DNA, the CDR3 is TGTGCCAGCAGCTTAGAGCTCCCGGGCCTGTACAATGAGCAGTACTTC. Translation: CASSLELPGLYNEQYF. The rearrangement joins TRBV11-2 to TRBJ2-1, with D uncertain. With the DNA end fitting TRBJ2-7 better, the J assignment may be wrong. Germline V gene lookup returns CDR1 SGHAT and CDR2 FQNNGV. The CDR3 is made up of 16 amino acids.

This clonotype has only a few counts. The chain is built from TRBV20-1 and TRBJ2-3; 8 nucleotides agree with TRBD2. The CDR3 loop spans 16 amino acids. The germline CDR1 and CDR2 sequences are DFQATT and SNEGSKA (reference sequence). V was clipped by 3 bases and J by 6 bases; unmatched bases: 14. Here the CDR3 reads CSASLPREGLLDTQYF. CDR3 bases: TGCAGTGCTAGCCTCCCCCGGGAGGGCCTATTGGATACGCAGTATTTT.

For this clonotype: The junction differs from germline at one of its ends, possibly a read error. The chain joins TRBV27 to TRBJ2-5; 10 bases are a match to TRBD2. Looked up from germline, CDR1 is MNHEY and CDR2 is SMNVEV (reference sequence). The length of the CDR3 is 13 residues. In DNA, the CDR3 is TGTGCCTGCAGCCCTACTAGCGGGGCCGGGCAGTACTTC. Translated: CACSPTSGAGQYF.

The V and J genes are TRBV4-1 and TRBJ2-7, with TRBD1 matching over 8 bases. The CDR3 covers 14 residues. After removal of 1 base from V and 6 bases from J, the junction contained 5 bases not matched to a gene. Germline loops: CDR1 MGHRA, CDR2 YSYEKL. The CDR3 region is CASSQVAGGGEQYF. CDR3 DNA sequence: TGCGCCAGCAGCCAAGTCGCAGGGGGCGGCGAGCAGTACTTC.

This chain uses TRBV20-1 with TRBJ1-1, with D perhaps matching TRBD1 (5 bases). Germline V gives CDR1 DFQATT, CDR2 SNEGSKA (reference sequence). The V gene lost 3 bases and the J gene lost 8 bases, with 10 bases spanning the gap. The CDR3 is made up of 11 amino acids. In DNA, the CDR3 is TGCAGTGCTAGGAGGGGTGGCGAAGCTTTCTTT. Translated: CSARRGGEAFF.